This passage covers 20 T cell receptor beta chains from one sample sequenced in a study of blood T cells in healthy people across ages. Alongside a J-beta primer mix, a sample-barcoded 5' primer served in a second PCR lasting about 7 to 11 cycles. TCRdb ran MiXCR on the 5' RACE reads and lists one entry per CDR3 protein. Among around 1,100,000 distinct CDR3 sequences listed, more than 30% were seen once. The sequencing input was blood. Source of these receptors: a man between 18 and 29 years old in good health.

This clonotype occurred many times. V gene TRBV10-3 combines with J gene TRBJ2-1; 14 positions agree with TRBD2. The germline V gene encodes CDR1 ENHRY and CDR2 SYGVKD. The CDR3 runs 18 residues. J was trimmed by 1 base and V by 5 bases; bases with no gene match: 7. The CDR3 loop reads CAISPGTSGGDSYNEQFF. The CDR3 nucleotides read TGTGCCATCAGTCCTGGGACTAGCGGGGGCGATTCCTACAATGAGCAGTTCTTC.

Only a few counts were recorded for this clonotype. The chain carries TRBV2 and TRBJ2-1, with D tentatively TRBD2 (6 bases). CDR3 length: 15 amino acids. Trimming cost V 5 bases and J 5 bases, with 16 bases left between them. Germline CDR1 is SNHLY and CDR2 is FYNNEI. The CDR3 protein is CASSPDYGEDNEQFF. CDR3 sequence (DNA): TGTGCCAGCAGTCCGGACTATGGTGAGGACAATGAGCAGTTCTTC.

V gene TRBV12-3 or TRBV12-4 combines with J gene TRBJ1-1; 8 bases are shared with TRBD1. CDR3 length: 15 residues. Germline trimming cut 6 bases from V and 7 bases from J; bases unmatched to any gene: 13. Here the CDR3 DNA reads TGTGCCAGCAGCCCGACAGGGGTCGGATTATTTGAAGCTTTCTTT. Its protein is CASSPTGVGLFEAFF.

This clonotype occurred a few times. The chain uses TRBV14 and TRBJ1-5; D ambiguous. The CDR3 is 12 residues long. The V and J ends lost 0 bases and 5 bases respectively, with 2 bases between them. The germline V gene has CDR1 SGHDN and CDR2 FVKESK. CDR3 residues: CASSQDDQPQHF. CDR3 sequence (DNA): TGTGCCAGCAGCCAAGATGATCAGCCCCAGCATTTT.

V and J are TRBV20-1 and TRBJ2-1; D is possibly TRBD2 (5 bases). With 5 bases removed from V and 6 bases from J, the gap between germline ends came to 17 bases. Germline CDR1 reads DFQATT; CDR2 reads SNEGSKA (reference sequence). The CDR3 runs to 14 residues. DNA of the CDR3: TGCAGTGCTCCCCCGGGCGGGTGGCGCAATGAGCAGTTCTTC. It translates to CSAPPGGWRNEQFF.

To note about this clonotype: The junction differs from germline at one of its ends, possibly a read error. The chain couples TRBV10-3 to TRBJ1-4; TRBD1 is a possible D gene (5 bases). CDR1 is ENHRY, CDR2 SYGVKD, per germline. The CDR3 length is 14 residues. CDR3 bases: TGTGCCATCAGTGGAAGTCGACAGAATGAAACACTGTTTTTT. It specifies CAISGSRQNETLFF.

This clonotype has just a few counts. The V gene is TRBV29-1, the J gene TRBJ2-3; 11 bases agree with TRBD2. This CDR3 region has 12 residues. Trimming took 8 bases from V and 12 from J; bases not matched to a gene: 10. CDR1 SQVTM and CDR2 ANQGSEA come from the germline V gene. CDR3 coding DNA: TGCAGCCCCCGTCTAGCGGGGGGTCTCCAGTATTTT. It yields the protein CSPRLAGGLQYF.

V is TRBV9 and J is TRBJ1-1; tentatively, D is TRBD1 (5 bases). The CDR3 is 14 amino acids. Trimming took off 0 bases at V and 3 bases at J, with 9 bases between the two ends. Germline V gene lookup returns CDR1 SGDLS and CDR2 YYNGEE. CDR3 nucleotide sequence: TGTGCCAGCAGCGTAGGAGGGGTAGACACTGAAGCTTTCTTT. It specifies CASSVGGVDTEAFF.

This clonotype was counted many times. This chain links TRBV4-3 with TRBJ2-5; D call uncertain. This CDR3 has 14 amino acids. Germline V gives CDR1 LGHNA, CDR2 YSLEER. V was trimmed by 0 bases and J by 4 bases, leaving 9 bases between them. CDR3 protein: CASSQDIGRETQYF. Here the CDR3 DNA reads TGCGCCAGCAGCCAAGATATCGGTAGAGAGACCCAGTACTTC.

The genes are TRBV7-9 and TRBJ1-4; D is uncertain. Trimming took off 2 bases at V and 3 bases at J, with 10 bases between the two ends. CDR3 size: 15 residues. Germline CDR1 reads SEHNR; CDR2 reads FQNEAQ (reference sequence). The chain's CDR3 is CASSLRAESNEKLFF. CDR3 in DNA: TGTGCCAGCAGCTTACGGGCGGAGTCTAATGAAAAACTGTTTTTT.

There are a few counts of this clonotype. The rearrangement links TRBV5-1 to TRBJ2-1; perhaps TRBD1 as D (6 bases). Germline CDR1 is SGHRS and CDR2 is YFSETQ. The ends were cut back, 2 bases at V and 8 bases at J, with 14 bases in the middle. The CDR3 sequence is 14 residues long. The CDR3, as DNA: TGCGCCAGCAGCTTTTACAGGGTTAACGATGAGCAGTTCTTC. Translating it yields CASSFYRVNDEQFF.

In this sample, this clonotype turned up a few times. The V call is TRBV6-6, the J call TRBJ2-3; TRBD2 agrees at 11 bases. Germline V lookup: CDR1 MNHNY, CDR2 SVGAGI (reference sequence). The trim removed 6 bases at V and 2 bases at J, leaving 4 bases unmatched. The CDR3 contains 15 residues. The CDR3: CASRSSGGYTDTQYF. Written as DNA, the CDR3 is TGTGCCAGCAGATCTAGCGGGGGGTACACAGATACGCAGTATTTT.

This clonotype was observed a single time. The chain links TRBV4-3 to TRBJ1-2; D remains ambiguous. Germline V lookup: CDR1 LGHNA, CDR2 YSLEER. Trimming took off 0 bases at V and 1 base at J, with 6 bases between the two ends. This CDR3 comprises 14 residues. CDR3 region: CASSQDRLNYGYTF. The CDR3, as DNA: TGCGCCAGCAGCCAAGATCGGCTTAACTATGGCTACACCTTC.

This chain connects TRBV7-9 to TRBJ2-1; TRBD1 matches 7 bases. CDR1 and CDR2 (germline): SEHNR, FQNEAQ (reference sequence). The CDR3 sequence is 15 residues long. The V gene end was trimmed by 6 bases and the J gene end by 2 bases; junction bases not matched to a gene: 7. The DNA for the CDR3 is TGTGCCAGCAGACTCCGGGACAGAACCTACAATGAGCAGTTCTTC. Translation gives CASRLRDRTYNEQFF.

With regard to this clonotype: Its ends do not fully match the called genes, so a read error is possible. The V gene is TRBV11-2, the J gene TRBJ1-1, with 7 bases that match TRBD1. In germline, CDR1 is SGHAT, CDR2 FQNNGV. The CDR3 runs 14 residues. The CDR3 region is CASSIDRVHTEAFF. CDR3 nucleotides: TGTGCCAGCAGCATAGACAGGGTTCACACTGAAGCTTTCTTT.

The chain carries TRBV27 and TRBJ1-4, with TRBD1 matching over 10 bases. V was pared by 5 bases and J by 7 bases, with 4 bases of the junction left unmatched. Germline values: CDR1 MNHEY, CDR2 SMNVEV (reference sequence). The CDR3 extends over 14 amino acids. The CDR3 DNA follows: TGTGCCAGCAGTGTGAGGGACAGGGGTGAAAAACTGTTTTTT. Amino acid sequence: CASSVRDRGEKLFF. The full variable domain, with the rest looked up from reference TRBV27 and TRBJ1-4, is EAQVTQNPRYLITVTGKKLTVTCSQNMNHEYMSWYRQDPGLGLRQIYYSMNVEVTDKGDVPEGYKVSRKEKRNFPLILESPSPNQTSLYFCASSVRDRGEKLFFGSGTQLSVL.

This clonotype was picked up one time. This may be a read error: a much more frequent sequence differs by one nucleotide. The gene calls are TRBV7-9 and TRBJ2-1, with D possibly TRBD2 on 5 matching bases. The end of the DNA aligns better with TRBJ2-7, so the J call may be wrong. CDR3 length: 17 residues. Germline V CDR1 and CDR2: SEHNR, FQNEAQ (reference sequence). Here the CDR3 reads CASSKPWTRLSDNEQYF. In DNA form, the CDR3 reads TGTGCCAGCAGCAAACCCTGGACGCGACTATCTGACAATGAGCAGTACTTC.

V is TRBV9 and J is TRBJ1-2; 7 positions match TRBD1. J was trimmed by 2 bases and V by 0 bases; bases with no gene match: 7. The V gene's germline CDR1 is SGDLS and CDR2 YYNGEE. The length of the CDR3 is 16 residues. The DNA for the CDR3 is TGTGCCAGCAGCGTAGCAGGGGGTTTAGGAAACTATGGCTACACCTTC. Its translation is CASSVAGGLGNYGYTF.

This chain links TRBV20-1 with TRBJ1-2, with 7 bases aligning to TRBD1. In germline, CDR1 is DFQATT, CDR2 SNEGSKA (reference sequence). V gave up 4 bases and J gave up 4 bases; unmatched junction bases: 9. CDR3 length: 14 residues. In DNA, the CDR3 is TGCAGTGCTACCAATACAGGGGAGGCCTATGGCTACACCTTC. Encoded protein: CSATNTGEAYGYTF.

The rearrangement links TRBV5-6 to TRBJ1-1, with D possibly TRBD1 on 5 matching bases. The germline gives CDR1 SGHDT, CDR2 YYEEEE. V gave up 4 bases and J gave up 0 bases, with 13 bases separating them. This CDR3 contains 15 residues. The CDR3 is CASSLPGPLNTEAFF. In nucleotides, the CDR3 is TGTGCCAGCAGCCTCCCGGGACCCTTGAACACTGAAGCTTTCTTT.